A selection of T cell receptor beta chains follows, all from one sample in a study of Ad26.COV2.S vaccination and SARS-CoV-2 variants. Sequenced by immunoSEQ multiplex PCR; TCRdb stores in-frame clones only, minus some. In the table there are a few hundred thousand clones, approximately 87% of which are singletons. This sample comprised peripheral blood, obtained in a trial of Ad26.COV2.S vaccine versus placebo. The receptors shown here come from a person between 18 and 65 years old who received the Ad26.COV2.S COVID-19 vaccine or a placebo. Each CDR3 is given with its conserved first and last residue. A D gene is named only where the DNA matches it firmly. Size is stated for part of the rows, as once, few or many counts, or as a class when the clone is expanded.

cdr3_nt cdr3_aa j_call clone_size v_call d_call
TGTGCCATCAGTGGAAGGATGTCCGGCCAAGGGGGAACTAACTATGGCTACACCTTC CAISGRMSGQGGTNYGYTF TRBJ1-2 NA TRBV10-3 NA
TGTGCCAGCAGCAGGACTGTCGGCTACACCTTC CASSRTVGYTF TRBJ1-2 NA TRBV5-6 NA
TGTGCCAGCAGTTTCTCCCCCAGCGGCTACACCTTC CASSFSPSGYTF TRBJ1-2 NA TRBV12-3/TRBV12-4 NA
TGTGCCAGCAGCCAAGGTCTTACGTCCGGCCCTAGCACAGATACGCAGTATTTT CASSQGLTSGPSTDTQYF TRBJ2-3 once TRBV3-1/TRBV3-2 NA
TGTGCCAGCAGTGACAACCGGGACTATGGCTACACCTTC CASSDNRDYGYTF TRBJ1-2 NA TRBV6-4 NA
TGTGCCAGCAGCCCGAACAGGGGGCATGGCTACACCTTC CASSPNRGHGYTF TRBJ1-2 NA TRBV9 TRBD1
TGCAGCGTTGGGGGCAAGTTAAGGGGTGAAGCTTTCTTT CSVGGKLRGEAFF TRBJ1-1 NA TRBV29-1 NA
TGTGCCAGCACCCCAGGGGTCTCTGGAAACACCATATATTTT CASTPGVSGNTIYF TRBJ1-3 NA TRBV6-6 NA
TGCGCCAGCAGCCAAGTGGGCGGACTTACTGAAGCTTTCTTT CASSQVGGLTEAFF TRBJ1-1 NA TRBV4-3 NA
TGTGCCAGCAGCCCAGCGTTTGGAGGGTTGAAGACCCAGTACTTC CASSPAFGGLKTQYF TRBJ2-5 NA TRBV3-1/TRBV3-2 NA
TGTGCCTTTTCCCCGGGACAGAAGTACCAAGAGACCCAGTACTTC CAFSPGQKYQETQYF TRBJ2-5 NA TRBV30 TRBD1
TGTGCCAGCAGTTGGACGGGACTCCTGGAAGAGACCCAGTACTTC CASSWTGLLEETQYF TRBJ2-5 NA TRBV6-2/TRBV6-3 NA
TGTGCCAGCAGTGACCCCGGTCTCACAGATACGCAGTATTTT CASSDPGLTDTQYF TRBJ2-3 once TRBV6-4 NA
TGTGCCAGCAGTGTGCAAGATACGCAGTATTTT CASSVQDTQYF TRBJ2-3 NA TRBV25-1 NA
TGCAGCGTTGGGCCCGGGCATTACTCCTACGAGCAGTACTTC CSVGPGHYSYEQYF TRBJ2-7 NA TRBV29-1 NA
TGTGCCAGCAGCTTAACCGGGGGTAGGGGAAACACCATATATTTT CASSLTGGRGNTIYF TRBJ1-3 NA TRBV7-2 NA
TGTGCCAGCAGCTACCCCGACACAGGGGGGACCTCGTACCAAGAGACCCAGTACTTC CASSYPDTGGTSYQETQYF TRBJ2-5 NA TRBV7-2 TRBD1
TGTGCCAGCAGTTACTCGCGACCAGGCTACACCGGGGAGCTGTTTTTT CASSYSRPGYTGELFF TRBJ2-2 NA TRBV6-5 NA
TGCAGCGTCGCTATCGGCGGACTGGCGAACACCGGGGAGCTGTTTTTT CSVAIGGLANTGELFF TRBJ2-2 NA TRBV29-1 NA
TGCGCCAGCAGCCAAGAAGAGGCCGGGAGCCGGACTGAAGCTTTCTTT CASSQEEAGSRTEAFF TRBJ1-1 NA TRBV4-3 NA
TGTGCCAGCAGTTACGATCAGGGTAACTATGGCTACACCTTC CASSYDQGNYGYTF TRBJ1-2 NA TRBV6-6 NA
TGCGCCAGCAGCTTGGCAGGGGCGAACTATGGCTACACCTTC CASSLAGANYGYTF TRBJ1-2 NA TRBV5-1 NA
TGTGCCAGCTTCACCCCCAGTGGTTCCTACAATGAGCAGTTCTTC CASFTPSGSYNEQFF TRBJ2-1 NA TRBV28 NA
TGTGCCAGCAGCTTAGGTATAGGGGGTTGGGGCGATGAGCAGTTCTTC CASSLGIGGWGDEQFF TRBJ2-1 NA TRBV7-6 NA
TGCGCCAGCAGCTTGGAACAGCAAGAGACCCAGTACTTC CASSLEQQETQYF TRBJ2-5 NA TRBV5-1 NA
TGTGCCAGCAGTGAAGGTCGGCTCTGGGACACTTGGTACTTC CASSEGRLWDTWYF TRBJ2-5 NA TRBV2 NA
TGTGCCACAGAAGAGGGGAGGGGGCAGTTCTTC CATEEGRGQFF TRBJ2-1 NA TRBV6-5 TRBD2
TGCGCCAGCAGCTTGTGGACGGTTGATGTGAACACTGAAGCTTTCTTT CASSLWTVDVNTEAFF TRBJ1-1 NA TRBV5-1 NA
TGTGCCAGCAGCCCCGGGACTTCCGGGGAGCTGTTTTTT CASSPGTSGELFF TRBJ2-2 NA TRBV7-3 NA
TGTGCCAGCAGTGACTCTACAGGGAGCTCCTATAATTCACCCCTCCACTTT CASSDSTGSSYNSPLHF TRBJ1-6 NA TRBV6-4 NA
TGTGCCAGCAGTTACGGGAGGGAAGAAGGCAATCAGCCCCAGCATTTT CASSYGREEGNQPQHF TRBJ1-5 NA TRBV6-2/TRBV6-3 NA
TGCGCCAGCAGCCAAGTAGAGAGGGGAGCCAGGGAGCTGTTTTTT CASSQVERGARELFF TRBJ2-2 NA TRBV4-1 NA
TGTGCCAGCAGTTCCTACAGGGTAAAAAGCACAGATACGCAGTATTTT CASSSYRVKSTDTQYF TRBJ2-3 NA TRBV27 NA
TGTGCCAGCAGATATACAGGGGGCTACACCTTC CASRYTGGYTF TRBJ1-2 NA TRBV6-5 NA
TGCGCCAGCAGTCGGCGGAACAGCAATCAGCCCCAGCATTTT CASSRRNSNQPQHF TRBJ1-5 NA TRBV10-2 NA
TGTGCCAGCAGTCTTTATTCGAACACTGAAGCTTTCTTT CASSLYSNTEAFF TRBJ1-1 NA TRBV27 NA
TGTGCCAGCAGCTTATCAGTACAGGGCAGGTGGAAGGATCAGCCCCAGCATTTT CASSLSVQGRWKDQPQHF TRBJ1-5 NA TRBV7-2 NA
TGTGCCAGCAGCCCCCGGGTCGGGGAGCTGTTTTTT CASSPRVGELFF TRBJ2-2 NA TRBV7-2 NA
TGTGCCAGTAGTTCGATACGGGGGACAGGGAAAACCGGGGAGCTGTTTTTT CASSSIRGTGKTGELFF TRBJ2-2 NA TRBV19 TRBD1
TGTGCCAGCAGTGACTCGGGGGCCTCAAACTATGGCTACACCTTC CASSDSGASNYGYTF TRBJ1-2 NA TRBV6-4 NA
TGTGCCAGCAGTTTAGCAGGCACTGAAGCTTTCTTT CASSLAGTEAFF TRBJ1-1 NA TRBV28 NA
TGTGCCAGCAGCCTCTACCCCAATGAGCAGTTCTTC CASSLYPNEQFF TRBJ2-1 NA TRBV3-1/TRBV3-2 NA